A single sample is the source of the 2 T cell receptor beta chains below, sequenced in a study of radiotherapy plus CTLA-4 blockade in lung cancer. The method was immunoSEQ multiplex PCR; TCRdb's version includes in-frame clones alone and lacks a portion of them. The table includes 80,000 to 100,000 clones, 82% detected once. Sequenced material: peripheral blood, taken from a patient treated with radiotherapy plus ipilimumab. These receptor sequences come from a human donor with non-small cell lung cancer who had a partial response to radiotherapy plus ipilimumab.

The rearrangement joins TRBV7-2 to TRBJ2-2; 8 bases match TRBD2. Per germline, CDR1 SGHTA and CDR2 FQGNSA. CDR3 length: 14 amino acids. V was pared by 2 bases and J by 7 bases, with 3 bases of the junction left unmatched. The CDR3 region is CASSLRGGGGELFF. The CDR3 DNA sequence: TGTGCCAGCAGCTTACGGGGGGGAGGCGGGGAGCTGTTTTTT.

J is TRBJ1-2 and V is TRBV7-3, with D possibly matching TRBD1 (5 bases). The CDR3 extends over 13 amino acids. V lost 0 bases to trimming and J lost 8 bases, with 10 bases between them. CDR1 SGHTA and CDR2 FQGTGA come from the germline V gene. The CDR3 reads CASSLTGVEGYTF. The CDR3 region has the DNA TGTGCCAGCAGCTTAACAGGGGTGGAAGGCTACACCTTC.